The present T cell receptor beta chain was sequenced within a study of glioma-infiltrating T cells after dendritic cell vaccination. This clone was seen more than once but under ten times. Time point denoted: after dendritic cell vaccination, including at tumor progression/relapse. CDR3 size: 15 residues. Germline V gene data show CDR1 as ENHRY and CDR2 as SYGVKD. The V and J ends lost 4 bases and 3 bases respectively, with 14 bases between them. The PCR used 60 V beta and 13 J beta primers. Assay: immunoSEQ multiplex PCR; the TCRdb copy retains only in-frame clones and omits some. The table has approximately 50,000 clones, around 89% seen once; the top ten hold less than 6.5%.

This chain joins TRBV10-3 and TRBJ2-3; no reliable D call. The sequencing here drew on blood, taken after dendritic cell vaccination. This TCR came from a human donor with glioblastoma. This CDR3 is CAISAKLKGTDTQYF. CDR3 nucleotide sequence: TGTGCCATCAGTGCGAAACTAAAAGGTACAGATACGCAGTATTTT.